The clone carrying this T cell receptor (beta chain) was observed a single time. As yet, its antigen is unknown. Germline values: CDR1 SGHTA, CDR2 FQGNSA. This CDR3 region has 14 residues. V was pared by 10 bases and J by 0 bases, with 13 bases between. Sequencing relied on a cDNA template that was reverse transcribed from extracted RNA. Produced via immunoSEQ multiplex PCR; TCRdb's table is partial and in-frame only. The table includes 200,000 to 250,000 clones, 50% to 60% detected once. This specimen comes from a study of CD8+ T cells in alopecia areata. Looking at the study overall: In an open-label trial, patients got 5 to 10 mg tofacitinib twice daily. Study-wide findings and caveats: Clonality was higher in lesional than normal scalp, especially in alopecia totalis/universalis.

The receptor was isolated from a human donor with alopecia areata. The chain employs TRBV7-2 and TRBJ2-1; no definite D call. The starting material was CD4+ T cells sorted from blood, obtained at week 0. CDR3 loop: CATPSLGSYNEQFF. CDR3 bases: TGTGCCACCCCCTCGTTGGGCTCCTACAATGAGCAGTTCTTC.